This T cell receptor (beta chain) was observed in a study of blood T cells in healthy people across ages. Notes on the study in general: Investigators viewed diversity estimates from one million T cells as underestimates, the study reported. Diversity was higher, and naive CD4+ cells more numerous, in long-lived donors than in aged donors.

A second PCR of 7 to 11 cycles used a sample-barcoded 5' primer and a J-beta primer mix. From the 5' RACE reads, TCRdb called clonotypes with MiXCR, one entry per CDR3 protein. The sample yields roughly 640,000 distinct CDR3 sequences, about 30% seen once. This clonotype was recorded at least ten times. Its antigen is not identified. The study recruited healthy Caucasian donors from Russia who were aged about 6 to 95. Per-sample PBMC isolation yielded at least 7 million cells. This TCR came from a woman aged 80 or older in good health. What was sequenced was blood.

Here the CDR3 reads CASSRVAGGIYEQYF. The CDR3 DNA reads as TGTGCCAGCAGCCGGGTAGCGGGGGGGATCTACGAGCAGTACTTC. The rearrangement uses TRBV3-1 and TRBJ2-7; TRBD2 agrees at 11 bases. Per germline, CDR1 LGHDT and CDR2 YNNKEL (reference sequence). The CDR3 length is 15 residues. V lost 4 bases and J lost 3; bases outside the gene matches: 5.